These T cell receptor beta chains were read from a single sample in a study of T-cell reconstitution after alpha-beta-depleted transplantation in children. TCRdb called the PCR reads again in MiXCR, with one record for every CDR3 protein. Among a few hundred thousand distinct CDR3 sequences listed, 9% to 10% were seen once. Sequences were derived from PBMCs from the stem cell graft donor, sampled from the stem cell graft. These receptors originate from a human donor who donated a stem cell graft to a child with SCID. CDR3s include the opening cysteine and the closing phenylalanine or tryptophan.

TRBJ2-2 | TRBV6-1 | CASYGRTVGELFF
TRBJ2-5 | TRBV7-8 | CATTIAGVKETQYF
TRBJ2-3 | TRBV28 | CASSKTGGDTQYF
TRBJ1-2 | TRBV6-6 | CASSPARQGASTF
TRBJ1-1 | TRBV27 | CASSPSAGDRGNTEAFF
TRBJ2-5 | TRBV11-2 | CASGLSRQGKTQYF
TRBJ2-7 | TRBV6-6 | CASSSEAHVQYF
TRBJ1-2 | TRBV6-5 | CASSYSTGVEGYTF
TRBJ1-1 | TRBV6-5 | CASSYSNRDTEAFF
TRBJ1-5 | TRBV20-1 | CSARGLGDQPQHF